These 3 T cell receptor beta chains share one sample of origin, sequenced in a study of blood T cells in healthy people across ages (dated by TCRdb to between 2014 and 2017). Receptors were amplified or captured by 5' RACE. Sequenced on an Illumina HiSeq 2500. A second PCR of about 7 to 12 cycles was run with a J-beta primer mix and a sample-barcoded 5' primer. TCRdb handled the public reads itself, with Q25 trimming in fastp and clone calling in MiXCR, and kept productive beta chains. Here each entry gathers all rows of one CDR3 protein and keeps the most common genes and DNA. The sample profile shows 700,000 to 850,000 distinct CDR3 sequences; around 36% of them were found once. The ten largest account for about an eighth of the sample. The sequenced sample consisted of blood. The receptors stem from a man between 18 and 35 years old in good health.

The chain joins TRBV7-9 to TRBJ2-1; the match to TRBD1 covers 7 bases. This CDR3 is 14 amino acids long. Germline CDR1 is SEHNR and CDR2 is FQNEAQ (reference sequence). Trimming took 0 bases from V and 9 from J; bases not matched to a gene: 5. The CDR3 region is CASSLAGQAGEQFF. In DNA form, the CDR3 reads TGTGCCAGCAGCTTAGCCGGACAGGCGGGTGAGCAGTTCTTC.

Details on this clonotype: A junction boundary mismatches the germline segment, possibly from a read error. The chain joins TRBV12-3 or TRBV12-4 to TRBJ1-1; D remains unclear. The CDR3 totals 15 residues. The DNA for the CDR3 is TGTGCCAGCAGTCCCCCACTAGGGAGGAACACTGAAGTTTTCTTT. Translating it yields CASSPPLGRNTEVFF.

This clonotype was seen more than once but under ten times. The rearrangement links TRBV10-3 to TRBJ2-2; D is perhaps TRBD1 or TRBD2 (5 bases each). Trimming left V 8 bases short and J 3 bases short, with 7 bases between. The CDR3 runs 12 residues. In germline, CDR1 is ENHRY, CDR2 SYGVKD. Here the CDR3 DNA reads TGTGCCATCGGGGGTTACACCGGGGAGCTGTTTTTT. Translated, it gives CAIGGYTGELFF.